This TCR beta chain appears in the sequencing data of a study of blood T cell repertoires in COVID-19. Turning to the study itself: Acute and convalescent COVID-19 samples came from the United States, Italy and Spain. Sources were T cells, B-cell-depleted T cells, or PBMCs; the material itself was cDNA or gDNA.

This CDR3 spans 17 amino acids. CDR1 and CDR2 (germline): MDHEN, SYDVKM. Trimming took off 6 bases at V and 1 base at J, with 20 bases between the two ends. In the original workflow: Researchers report that nucleated cell counts were estimated from reference gene primer amplification. Clones were sequenced by immunoSEQ multiplex PCR, and TCRdb holds only the in-frame ones, with some missing. V and J calls and clone size follow that table, whereas D and trimming were derived from the DNA. The sample includes over 30,000 clones, more than 65% of them seen just once. The sample taken for sequencing was peripheral blood. The rearrangement joins TRBV28 to TRBJ2-3, with D perhaps TRBD2 (5 bases). This clonotype was sampled from an elderly man with active or convalescent COVID-19. The CDR3, as DNA: TGTGCCAGCAGATCAACTGCGGGCCCCACTCGCACAGATACGCAGTATTTT. This encodes CASRSTAGPTRTDTQYF.